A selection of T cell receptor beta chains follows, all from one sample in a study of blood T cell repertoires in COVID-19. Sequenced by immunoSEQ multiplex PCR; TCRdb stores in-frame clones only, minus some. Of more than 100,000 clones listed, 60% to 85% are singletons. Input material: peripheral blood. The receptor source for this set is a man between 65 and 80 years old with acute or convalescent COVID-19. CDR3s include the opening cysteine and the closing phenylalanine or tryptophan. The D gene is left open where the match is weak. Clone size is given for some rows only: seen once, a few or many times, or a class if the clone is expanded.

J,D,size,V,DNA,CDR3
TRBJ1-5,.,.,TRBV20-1,TGCAGTGCTAGTGGGTCGGGAATTCAGCCCCAGCATTTT,CSASGSGIQPQHF
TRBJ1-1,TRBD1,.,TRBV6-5,TGTGCCAGCAGACCACGCCGGGACAGTGACACTGAAGCTTTCTTT,CASRPRRDSDTEAFF
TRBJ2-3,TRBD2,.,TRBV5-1,TGCGCCAGCAGCCTATCTAGCGGGGGGGATACGCAGTATTTT,CASSLSSGGDTQYF
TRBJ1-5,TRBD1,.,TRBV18,TGTGCCAGCTCGGACAGGGGCGAACTGCCCCAGCATTTT,CASSDRGELPQHF
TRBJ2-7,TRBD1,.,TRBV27,TGTGCCAGCAGCCCCAGGACAGGGCCTTCCTACGAGCAGTACTTC,CASSPRTGPSYEQYF
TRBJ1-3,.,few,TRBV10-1,TGCGCCAGCAGTGAGCCCAGCTCTGGAAACACCATATATTTT,CASSEPSSGNTIYF
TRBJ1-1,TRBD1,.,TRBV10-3,TGTGCCATCAGCCAGACAGGGAAGAACACTGAAGCTTTCTTT,CAISQTGKNTEAFF
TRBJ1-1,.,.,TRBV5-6,TGTGCCAGCAGCGATGGACAAGTGAACACTGAAGCTTTCTTT,CASSDGQVNTEAFF
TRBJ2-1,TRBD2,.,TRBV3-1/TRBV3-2,TGTGCCAGCAGCCAAGCTAGCGGGGTGGCGGAGCAGTTCTTC,CASSQASGVAEQFF
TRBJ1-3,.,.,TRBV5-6,TGTGCCAGCAGCAGGTCAGGTCCTGGAAACACCATATATTTT,CASSRSGPGNTIYF
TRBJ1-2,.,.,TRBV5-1,TGCGCCAGCAGCTGGACCAGCTTGGACAGCTATGGCTACACCTTC,CASSWTSLDSYGYTF
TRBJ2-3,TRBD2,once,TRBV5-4,TGTGCCAGCAGCTTGAAAGCTAGCGGGAGCACAGATACGCAGTATTTT,CASSLKASGSTDTQYF
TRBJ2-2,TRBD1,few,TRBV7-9,TGTGCCAGCAGCCGGACAGGAATCGGGGAGCTGTTTTTT,CASSRTGIGELFF
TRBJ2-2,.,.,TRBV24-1,TGTGCCACCAGTGACCGATTCAGGGGCACCGGGGAGCTGTTTTTT,CATSDRFRGTGELFF
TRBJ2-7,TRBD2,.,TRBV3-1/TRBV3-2,TGTGCCAGCAGCCTACTAGCGGGATCTACCTACGAGCAGTACTTC,CASSLLAGSTYEQYF
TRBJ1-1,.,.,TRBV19,TGTGCCAGTAGAGGTAACCGGGCTGAAGCTTTCTTT,CASRGNRAEAFF
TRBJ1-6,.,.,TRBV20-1,TGCAGTGCTAGTAACGGGGGTGATTCACCCCTCCACTTT,CSASNGGDSPLHF
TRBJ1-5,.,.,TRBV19,TGTGCCAGTAGTATTCCGGGGGGGGATCAGCCCCAGCATTTT,CASSIPGGDQPQHF
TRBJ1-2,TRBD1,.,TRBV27,TGTGCCAGCAGTTCCGAGACAGGGTACTATGGCTACACCTTC,CASSSETGYYGYTF
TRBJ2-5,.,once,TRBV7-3,TGTGCCAGCAGCTTGAACTTCCAAGAGACCCAGTACTTC,CASSLNFQETQYF
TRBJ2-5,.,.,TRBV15,TGTGCCACCAGCAGAGAACAGCGGGAGACCCAGTACTTC,CATSREQRETQYF
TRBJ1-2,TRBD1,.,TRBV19,TGTGCCAGTAGTCCCGGACAGGGCAGGTACAACTATGGCTACACCTTC,CASSPGQGRYNYGYTF
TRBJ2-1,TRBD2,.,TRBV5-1,TGCGCCAGCGGGGTAGCGGGGGGCCTCAATGAGCAGTTCTTC,CASGVAGGLNEQFF